This T cell receptor beta chain was recorded in a study of blood T cell repertoires in COVID-19 (TCRdb year 2020). Turning to the overall study: The collaborator samples originated in the United States, Italy and Spain and spanned the acute and convalescent phases of COVID-19. The prospective study material was composed of cDNA or gDNA derived from T cells, B-cell-depleted T cells, or PBMCs. Deeply sampled blood TCRbeta repertoires from subjects exposed to, actively infected with, or recovered from COVID-19 were included in the dataset. The repertoires were released in a freely available public database intended as a resource for research on the immune response to SARS-CoV-2. The samples were drawn from the first 160 participants of the ongoing ImmuneRACE study and from about 1,200 subjects provided by 6 global collaborators. Nearly every sample came with metadata listing a de-identified subject ID, COVID-19 status, age in years and sex. Where HLA class I and class II types were available, the types were taken from metadata supplied by the sample provider, not from assay-based typing.

Regarding this clone: Its cognate antigen has yet to be identified. Per-nucleotide qualities are absent, and no much larger clonotype sits a single base away.

From the germline V gene, CDR1 is MNHEY and CDR2 is SVGEGT. V drops 5 bases and J drops 3 bases, leaving 11 bases in between. The CDR3 runs 13 amino acids, cysteine and phenylalanine included. The DNA shown is the 39-base CDR3, in frame from base 1. Collaborating institutions collected whole blood in K2EDTA tubes following their own protocols. For TCRbeta analysis, collaborators shipped samples in one of three forms: frozen whole blood, isolated PBMCs, or DNA extracted from either of those sample types. The immunoSEQ Assay, a bias-controlled multiplex PCR, was used to amplify TCRbeta CDR3 regions from genomic DNA. The study's processing was this. The number of nucleated cells in each sample was estimated from the amplification of reference gene primers within the assay. To quantify the absolute abundance of each unique TCRbeta CDR3 rearrangement, sequence reads were collapsed and filtered. For each sample, productive Simpson clonality was calculated as the square root of Simpson's diversity index over productive rearrangements. TCRdb took over this immuneACCESS table, retaining in-frame rearrangements with V and J assigned. Such tables are incomplete; in checked studies, under half of the missing clones stem from an unresolved V gene, and the remainder is unexplained. V and J calls and clone size are as listed in that table; D and trimming were resolved from the DNA. This sample is represented by about 150,000 clones; 65% to 90% of them were singletons. Roughly 3.4% of the sample is in the top ten clones.

The paper as a whole reports these results and caveats: Clinical and demographic metadata were provided uncurated, with the amount varying by source and participant.

Specimen: peripheral blood. The chain is assembled from TRBV6-2 or TRBV6-3 and TRBJ2-7; the D segment cannot be called with confidence. The sequence derives from a man between 65 and 85 years old with acute or convalescent COVID-19. This receptor carries the CDR3 CASSPNSVYEQYF. The sequence in DNA is TGTGCCAGCAGTCCAAACTCCGTCTACGAGCAGTACTTC.